Listed below are T cell receptor beta chains from one sample, sequenced in a study of T cell responses to AZD1222 COVID-19 vaccine. Here immunoSEQ multiplex PCR was the method, and the copy in TCRdb shows in-frame clones only, minus some. Among tens of thousands of clones listed, 70% to 90% were seen once. Sequenced material: peripheral blood, taken on day 0 of AZD1222 vaccination. Receptors originate from an adult in good health. CDR3s include the opening cysteine and the closing phenylalanine or tryptophan. D genes are given only for firm matches. Size is omitted from some rows. Given values are once, few, many or a class for expanded clones.

size	D	V	J	DNA	CDR3
-	-	TRBV7-2	TRBJ2-5	TGTGCCAGCAGCTTAGTTTCGCGCACGCAAGAGACCCAGTACTTC	CASSLVSRTQETQYF
-	TRBD1	TRBV29-1	TRBJ2-1	TGCAGCGTTGAAGGGGACAGGGGTCACAATGAGCAGTTCTTC	CSVEGDRGHNEQFF
once	TRBD1	TRBV15	TRBJ1-4	TGTGCCACCAGCGCGGGACAGGAGTACGAAAAACTGTTTTTT	CATSAGQEYEKLFF
-	TRBD1	TRBV9	TRBJ2-7	TGTGCCAGCAGCGACCGGGACAGGGGCCACGAGCAGTACTTC	CASSDRDRGHEQYF
-	TRBD1	TRBV10-1	TRBJ2-1	TGCGCCAGCAGTGAAACGGGACAGGGGGCGGACAATGAGCAGTTCTTC	CASSETGQGADNEQFF
-	-	TRBV6-5	TRBJ2-1	TGTGCCACGACGCGTGGGGACTGGTCCTACAATGAGCAGTTCTTC	CATTRGDWSYNEQFF
-	TRBD1	TRBV2	TRBJ1-4	TGTGCCAGCAACGGACAGGGAACAACTAATGAAAAACTGTTTTTT	CASNGQGTTNEKLFF
-	TRBD2	TRBV7-3	TRBJ2-1	TGTGCCAGCAGCTTAAGGCTAGCGGGAGGGCTTGAAGAGCAGTTCTTC	CASSLRLAGGLEEQFF
once	-	TRBV6-1	TRBJ2-7	TGTGCCAGCAGTGAAGGGTGGGGGGTCTCCTACGAGCAGTACTTC	CASSEGWGVSYEQYF
-	TRBD1	TRBV7-9	TRBJ1-2	TGTGCCAGCAGCACAACCGGGACAGCTTTCCTCTATGGCTACACCTTC	CASSTTGTAFLYGYTF
-	-	TRBV28	TRBJ2-7	TGTGCCAGCAGTTTATCGGGCATCTCCTACGAGCAGTACTTC	CASSLSGISYEQYF
-	-	TRBV5-1	TRBJ2-1	TGCGCCAGCAGCTTGGTCCTACAGGTTGGTAATGAGCAGTTCTTC	CASSLVLQVGNEQFF
few	TRBD2	TRBV25-1	TRBJ2-2	TGTGCCAGCAGTGCAGCGGGAGGGTCAAACACCGGGGAGCTGTTTTTT	CASSAAGGSNTGELFF
-	TRBD1	TRBV3-1/TRBV3-2	TRBJ1-2	TGTGCCAGCAGCCAAGCCGAGGGGGCGTTTGAAGGCTACACCTTC	CASSQAEGAFEGYTF
-	-	TRBV5-1	TRBJ1-5	TGCGCCAGCAGCGAGGGTGACAATCAGCCCCAGCATTTT	CASSEGDNQPQHF
-	-	TRBV28	TRBJ2-1	TGTGCCAGCAGTTTACTATTATGGCGGTACAATGAGCAGTTCTTC	CASSLLLWRYNEQFF